One sample yielded the 28 T cell receptor beta chains listed below, sequenced in a study of OX40 agonist ivuxolimab in advanced cancers. Library preparation was by the immunoSEQ multiplex PCR assay. Here the immuneACCESS table is served through TCRdb, limited to in-frame sequences with V and J called. Missing clones are a known gap in these copies; in checked studies unresolved V genes cover under half, and the rest lacks a known reason. For this sample the table gives approximately 99,000 clones, of which around 94% were detected only once. The top ten constitute approximately 0.18% of the sample. Sequencing was performed on CD4+ or CD8+ T cells sorted from blood, taken in a trial of the OX40 agonist ivuxolimab. The origin of the receptors is an adult with an advanced solid tumor such as melanoma, head and neck, liver or kidney cancer.

This chain joins TRBV19 and TRBJ2-5, with 7 bases that match TRBD1. The J segment lost 2 bases and the V segment lost 1 base, leaving 4 bases of the junction unmatched. From germline, CDR1 is LNHDA and CDR2 SQIVND (reference sequence). CDR3 length equals 15 residues. The CDR3 bases are TGTGCCAGTAGTATAGGACAGGGTTCTCAAGAGACCCAGTACTTC. The encoded protein is CASSIGQGSQETQYF.

V usage is TRBV15 and J usage is TRBJ2-7; D is uncertain. Germline V gene sequence: CDR1 LNHNV, CDR2 YYDKDF (reference sequence). V dropped 4 bases and J dropped 0 bases, with 13 bases sitting between them. CDR3 length: 15 residues. The DNA for the CDR3 is TGTGCCACCAGCAACCCCAGCGAGAGCTCCTACGAGCAGTACTTC. This translates into CATSNPSESSYEQYF.

The chain recombines TRBV5-1 with TRBJ2-5, with D perhaps TRBD1 (5 bases). V was shortened by 1 base and J by 5 bases, with 12 bases between the two germline ends. Germline V CDR1 and CDR2: SGHRS, YFSETQ. There are 14 residues in the CDR3. This chain's CDR3 is CASSLSGRRETQYF. The CDR3, as DNA: TGCGCCAGCAGCTTGTCAGGGCGAAGGGAGACCCAGTACTTC.

The rearrangement joins TRBV7-6 to TRBJ2-3; D tentatively reads TRBD1 or TRBD2 (5 bases each). From germline, CDR1 is SGHVS and CDR2 FNYEAQ. The V gene lost 5 bases and the J gene lost 3 bases, with 12 bases spanning the gap. The CDR3 has 14 residues. The CDR3 sequence is CASSPSGLTDTQYF. The CDR3 DNA reads TGTGCCAGCAGCCCCTCGGGGCTTACAGATACGCAGTATTTT. Variable domain in full (rest from reference TRBV7-6 and TRBJ2-3): GAGVSQSPRYKVTKRGQDVALRCDPISGHVSLYWYRQALGQGPEFLTYFNYEAQQDKSGLPNDRFSAERPEGSISTLTIQRTEQRDSAMYRCASSPSGLTDTQYFGPGTRLTVL.

The J gene is TRBJ2-7, the V gene TRBV19, with a weak D call TRBD1 (5 bases). The germline V gene encodes CDR1 LNHDA and CDR2 SQIVND (reference sequence). Trimming stripped 1 base from V and 0 bases from J, with 16 bases between. This CDR3 comprises 17 residues. Written as DNA, the CDR3 is TGTGCCAGTAGTATAGGGCCCCCGACAGATAGCTCCTACGAGCAGTACTTC. This codes for CASSIGPPTDSSYEQYF.

This rearrangement joins TRBV6-5 to TRBJ2-1; TRBD1 is a possible D gene (7 bases). V lost 2 bases, J lost 4 bases, and 15 bases lay in between. Germline CDR1 MNHEY, CDR2 SVGAGI. The CDR3 is 16 residues long. CDR3 amino acids: CASSYDARGAYNEQFF. The DNA of the CDR3 is TGTGCCAGCAGTTACGACGCCAGGGGGGCATACAATGAGCAGTTCTTC.

The chain has TRBV19 and TRBJ2-5; TRBD2 matches at 8 bases. The CDR3 spans 15 residues. Germline V lookup: CDR1 LNHDA, CDR2 SQIVND (reference sequence). Losses at the gene ends were 7 bases for V and 5 bases for J; bases not matched to a gene: 12. The CDR3 loop reads CASNVGVAGRETQYF. CDR3 DNA: TGTGCCAGTAACGTCGGGGTAGCGGGGAGGGAGACCCAGTACTTC.

The V and J genes are TRBV28 and TRBJ2-1; no clear D. CDR1 MDHEN and CDR2 SYDVKM come from the germline V gene. V lost 3 bases to trimming and J lost 6 bases, with 3 bases between them. The CDR3 consists of 11 residues. The CDR3 sequence: CASSFFNEQFF. The DNA for the CDR3 is TGTGCCAGCAGTTTCTTCAATGAGCAGTTCTTC.

The chain has TRBV19 and TRBJ1-4; D not resolved. CDR3 length: 15 amino acids. Per the germline V gene, CDR1 is LNHDA and CDR2 is SQIVND (reference sequence). V dropped 6 bases and J dropped 4 bases, with 15 bases sitting between them. The DNA of the CDR3 is TGTGCCAGTAGGTCCCAATCTCGGGGTAATGAAAAACTGTTTTTT. Residues: CASRSQSRGNEKLFF.

V usage is TRBV20-1 and J usage is TRBJ2-1, with D possibly matching TRBD1 (6 bases). This CDR3 has 11 amino acids. V was cut by 3 bases and J by 9 bases, with 9 bases left in between. Germline CDR1 is DFQATT and CDR2 is SNEGSKA (reference sequence). CDR3 region: CSARTQGEQFF. CDR3 nucleotide sequence: TGCAGTGCTAGGACACAGGGTGAGCAGTTCTTC.

The chain couples TRBV29-1 to TRBJ1-5; D unclear. This CDR3 is built from 18 residues. The ends were cut back, 0 bases at V and 2 bases at J, with 20 bases in the middle. Germline CDR1 SQVTM, CDR2 ANQGSEA. This chain's CDR3 is CSVEDREVTTGGNQPQHF. The CDR3 nucleotides read TGCAGCGTTGAAGATCGGGAAGTAACAACTGGGGGCAATCAGCCCCAGCATTTT.

This clone was picked up one time. The rearrangement uses TRBV5-1 and TRBJ1-4; tentatively, D is TRBD1 (5 bases). V was clipped by 4 bases and J by 7 bases, with 17 bases between them. The CDR3 spans 15 residues. CDR1 is SGHRS, CDR2 YFSETQ, per germline. The CDR3 protein is CASSRGPAESEKLFF. The CDR3 region has the DNA TGCGCCAGCAGCCGGGGACCCGCAGAGTCTGAAAAACTGTTTTTT.

CDR3 DNA: TGTGCCAGCAGTTTGGTTGTCTCTGGGGCCAACGTCCTGACTTTC. Protein sequence: CASSLVVSGANVLTF. The gene calls are TRBV28 and TRBJ2-6; no clear D gene. Germline CDR1 reads MDHEN; CDR2 reads SYDVKM. This CDR3 has 15 residues. Trimming cost V 3 bases and J 0 bases, with 6 bases left between them.

The chain couples TRBV7-3 to TRBJ2-7; D might be TRBD1 (6 bases). Trimming shortened V by 5 bases and J by 4 bases, and 12 bases separated the two germline ends. The CDR3 is 13 residues long. Germline assignment: CDR1 SGHTA and CDR2 FQGTGA. Written as DNA, the CDR3 is TGTGCCAGCAGCGCATCCAGGGGTTACGAGCAGTACTTC. Protein sequence: CASSASRGYEQYF.

The CDR3 loop is CASPAPGGTDTQYF. DNA of the CDR3: TGTGCCAGCCCGGCCCCCGGGGGCACAGATACGCAGTATTTT. The genes are TRBV6-1 and TRBJ2-3; TRBD2 might be the D (5 bases). The CDR3 contains 14 residues. Looked up from germline, CDR1 is MNHNS and CDR2 is SASEGT. V lost 8 bases and J 1 base, leaving 13 bases between the germline ends.

This sequence joins TRBV4-1 and TRBJ1-4; tentatively, D is TRBD1 (6 bases). CDR1 MGHRA and CDR2 YSYEKL come from the germline V gene. The CDR3 sequence is 16 residues long. Trimming took 3 bases from V and 7 from J, leaving 18 bases between them. The CDR3 loop is CASSHLNRVEGEKLFF. The CDR3, as DNA: TGCGCCAGCAGCCACCTAAACAGGGTAGAGGGTGAAAAACTGTTTTTT.

The rearrangement joins TRBV19 to TRBJ1-1; TRBD1 matches at 7 bases. Germline trimming cut 7 bases from V and 1 base from J; bases unmatched to any gene: 9. Germline values: CDR1 LNHDA, CDR2 SQIVND (reference sequence). This CDR3 region has 15 residues. In nucleotides, the CDR3 is TGTGCCAGTACCAGCAGGGGGAAAGAGAACACTGAAGCTTTCTTT. Its translation: CASTSRGKENTEAFF. The entire variable domain, with the rest obtained from reference TRBV19 and TRBJ1-1, is as follows: DGGITQSPKYLFRKEGQNVTLSCEQNLNHDAMYWYRQDPGQGLRLIYYSQIVNDFQKGDIAEGYSVSREKKESFPLTVTSAQKNPTAFYLCASTSRGKENTEAFFGQGTRLTVV.

The chain is built from TRBV18 and TRBJ1-1, with D unresolved. Trimming cost V 1 base and J 7 bases, with 10 bases left between them. CDR1 and CDR2 from the germline V gene are KGHSH and LQKENI. CDR3 length: 13 amino acids. CDR3 DNA: TGTGCCAGCTCACCACGTGTAGCGGATGAAGCTTTCTTT. This sequence encodes CASSPRVADEAFF. Using reference TRBV18 and TRBJ1-1 for the parts outside the CDR3, the full variable domain is NAGVMQNPRHLVRRRGQEARLRCSPMKGHSHVYWYRQLPEEGLKFMVYLQKENIIDESGMPKERFSAEFPKEGPSILRIQQVVRGDSAAYFCASSPRVADEAFFGQGTRLTVV.

The chain's CDR3 is CASSDTGTHSYNEQFF. Here the CDR3 DNA reads TGTGCCAGCAGCGATACCGGGACGCACTCCTACAATGAGCAGTTCTTC. The gene calls are TRBV7-2 and TRBJ2-1; perhaps D is TRBD1 or TRBD2 (5 bases each). V was clipped by 5 bases and J by 0 bases, with 14 bases between them. The CDR3 covers 16 residues. CDR1 and CDR2 (germline): SGHTA, FQGNSA.

This chain links TRBV11-2 with TRBJ1-5; 9 bases match TRBD1. Germline CDR1 SGHAT, CDR2 FQNNGV. This CDR3 is built from 16 residues. J gave up 6 bases and V 5 bases, and 11 bases lay outside the gene matches. The CDR3: CASSPPTGQGSQPQHF. The CDR3 DNA reads as TGTGCCAGCAGCCCACCTACTGGACAGGGGTCTCAGCCCCAGCATTTT.

This clone was observed a single time. This sequence joins TRBV19 and TRBJ1-5, with 9 bases fitting TRBD1. Trimming took 9 bases from V and 0 from J; bases not matched to a gene: 9. The CDR3 totals 16 residues. The germline V gene has CDR1 LNHDA and CDR2 SQIVND (reference sequence). This CDR3 reads CASRGQGSYSNQPQHF. The CDR3 DNA sequence: TGTGCCAGCCGCGGACAGGGGTCCTATAGCAATCAGCCCCAGCATTTT.

The chain uses TRBV2 and TRBJ2-7; perhaps TRBD1 as D (8 bases). Germline CDR1 and CDR2: SNHLY and FYNNEI. V lost 11 bases, J lost 5 bases, and 22 bases lay in between. The CDR3 consists of 14 residues. CDR3 DNA sequence: TGTGCCTCACACTACAGGGGGGGTCTCGACGAGCAGTACTTC. It encodes CASHYRGGLDEQYF.

The chain has TRBV4-2 and TRBJ2-5; 9 bases map to TRBD2. The DNA end lines up better with TRBJ2-7; the J call may be wrong. The length of the CDR3 is 16 residues. Germline values: CDR1 LGHNA, CDR2 YNFKEQ. This CDR3 reads CASSQLSGGVIYEQYF. In nucleotides, the CDR3 is TGTGCCAGCAGCCAACTTAGCGGGGGCGTCATCTACGAGCAGTACTTC.

The CDR3: CASSSIALHTQYF. DNA for the CDR3: TGTGCCAGCAGCTCTATAGCGTTGCATACGCAGTATTTT. The chain links TRBV5-4 to TRBJ2-3, with a possible D match to TRBD2 (5 bases). Germline CDR1 and CDR2: SGHNT and YYREEE (reference sequence). V lost 3 bases, J lost 7 bases, and 12 bases lay in between. The CDR3 covers 13 residues.

The chain couples TRBV18 to TRBJ2-5, with D perhaps matching TRBD2 (6 bases). The CDR3 is 13 residues long. The ends were cut back, 3 bases at V and 3 bases at J, with 8 bases in the middle. Germline CDR1 reads KGHSH; CDR2 reads LQKENI. CDR3 region: CASSPPGEETQYF. For the CDR3, the DNA is TGTGCCAGCTCACCCCCGGGGGAAGAGACCCAGTACTTC.

The V and J genes are TRBV6-6 and TRBJ2-7; 8 nucleotides align to TRBD1. Germline V CDR1 and CDR2: MNHNY, SVGAGI (reference sequence). This CDR3 contains 12 residues. Unmatched junction bases numbered 4, after V lost 5 bases and J lost 7 bases. The CDR3 region is CASSDRGAEQYF. DNA of the CDR3: TGTGCCAGCAGTGACAGGGGAGCGGAGCAGTACTTC.

On this clone itself: Compared with germline, one end of the junction differs, possibly owing to a read error. Within the sample, other DNA sequences also encode this same CDR3. The chain employs TRBV12-5 and TRBJ1-2, with TRBD1 as a possible D gene (5 bases). This CDR3 spans 15 amino acids. Germline loops: CDR1 LGHNT, CDR2 FRNRAP. The CDR3 here is CASGLPQGRQDGYTF. The CDR3 DNA reads as TGTGCTAGCGGTTTGCCTCAGGGCCGCCAGGATGGCTACACCTTC.

A single count supports this clone. The chain joins TRBV2 to TRBJ2-7; D might be TRBD2 (5 bases). The germline V gene has CDR1 SNHLY and CDR2 FYNNEI. The CDR3 runs 13 residues. The V end lost 6 bases, the J end lost 5 bases, and 14 bases lay between the germline ends. CDR3 in amino acids: CASSAARRDEQYF. In DNA form, the CDR3 reads TGTGCCAGCAGCGCAGCGAGGCGGGACGAGCAGTACTTC. Full variable domain (rest looked up from reference TRBV2 and TRBJ2-7): EPEVTQTPSHQVTQMGQEVILRCVPISNHLYFYWYRQILGQKVEFLVSFYNNEISEKSEIFDDQFSVERPDGSNFTLKIRSTKLEDSAMYFCASSAARRDEQYFGPGTRLTVT.